This T cell receptor beta chain is drawn from a study of shared clonotypes between healthy human individuals. On the study more broadly: Donors, aged 18 to 49, were a couple of women and three men.

On sorted subsets, replicate PCRs used approximately 190 ng DNA, or about 33,000 T cell genomes. In the study's own analysis: Quality scores were absent from the junction-only immunoSEQ sequences, so filtering differed. Here immunoSEQ multiplex PCR was the method, and the copy in TCRdb shows in-frame clones only, minus some. That table gives V, J and clone size, and the DNA gave D and trimming. The table has approximately 2,000,000 clones, about 94% seen once. A note on this clone: What it binds is unknown.

Per germline, CDR1 MDHEN and CDR2 SYDVKM. With 3 bases removed from V and 7 bases from J, the gap between germline ends came to 16 bases. The CDR3 has 15 residues. Study conclusions and caveats: Generally, naive subsets came out with larger estimated richness than memory subsets.

Naive CD8 cells lacked CD45RO and underwent positive selection for CCR7, leaving out terminally differentiated effector memory CD45RA+ cells. The sequence was collected from a man younger than 35 in good health. Some clones in this sample may be carry-over from other donors' samples. The chain links TRBV28 to TRBJ2-1; tentative D call: TRBD2 (6 bases). What was sequenced was naive CD8+ T cells from PBMCs. CDR3 sequence: CASSFGLSGGNEQFF. CDR3 in DNA: TGTGCCAGCAGTTTTGGACTATCGGGTGGGAATGAGCAGTTCTTC.